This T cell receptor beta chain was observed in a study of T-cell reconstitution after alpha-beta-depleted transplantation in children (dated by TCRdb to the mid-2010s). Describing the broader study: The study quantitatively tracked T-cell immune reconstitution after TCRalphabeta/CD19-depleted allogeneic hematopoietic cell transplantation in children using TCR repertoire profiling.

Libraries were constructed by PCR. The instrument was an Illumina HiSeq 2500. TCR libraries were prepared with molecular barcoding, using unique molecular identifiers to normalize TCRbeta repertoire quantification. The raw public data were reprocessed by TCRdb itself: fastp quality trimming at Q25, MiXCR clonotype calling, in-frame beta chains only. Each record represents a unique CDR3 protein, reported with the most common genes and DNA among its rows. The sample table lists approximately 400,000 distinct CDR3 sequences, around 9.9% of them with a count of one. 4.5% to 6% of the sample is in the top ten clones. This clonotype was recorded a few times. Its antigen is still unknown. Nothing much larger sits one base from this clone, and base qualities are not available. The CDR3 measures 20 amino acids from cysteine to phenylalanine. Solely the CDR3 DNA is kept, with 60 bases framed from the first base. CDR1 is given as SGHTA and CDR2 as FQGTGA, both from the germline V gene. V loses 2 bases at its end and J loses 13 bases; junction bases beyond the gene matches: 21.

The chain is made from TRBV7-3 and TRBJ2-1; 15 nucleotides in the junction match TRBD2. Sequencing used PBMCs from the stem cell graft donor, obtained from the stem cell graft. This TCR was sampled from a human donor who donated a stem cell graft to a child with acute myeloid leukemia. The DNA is TGTGCCAGCAGCTTATACGGGACTAGCGGGAGGAGGCCCCCACCCCCGGGACAGTTCTTC. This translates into CASSLYGTSGRRPPPPGQFF.